The 32 T cell receptor beta chains in this list originate from one sample, sequenced in a study of cytomegalovirus exposure and HLA in healthy donors. The PCR ran on 60 Vbeta and 13 Jbeta primers. Produced via immunoSEQ multiplex PCR; TCRdb's table is partial and in-frame only. The table lists approximately 190,000 clones, under 70% of them singletons. The sample comprised PBMCs. These receptors all come from a man aged 35 to 55 in good health and CMV-seropositive.

This clone appeared a few times. This CDR3 is CASRLILTGELFF. For the CDR3, the DNA is TGTGCCAGCCGTCTTATACTAACCGGGGAGCTGTTTTTT. J is TRBJ2-2 and V is TRBV2; D not resolved. With 8 bases removed from V and 5 bases from J, the gap between germline ends came to 12 bases. Germline CDR1 is SNHLY and CDR2 is FYNNEI. This CDR3 has 13 amino acids.

V and J are TRBV6-6 and TRBJ1-2, with D perhaps TRBD1 (5 bases). Germline V gene lookup returns CDR1 MNHNY and CDR2 SVGAGI (reference sequence). CDR3 length equals 13 residues. The V gene lost 6 bases and the J gene lost 6 bases, with 14 bases spanning the gap. CDR3 sequence: CASSPPGRDGYTF. CDR3 DNA: TGTGCCAGCAGCCCCCCAGGGCGAGATGGCTACACCTTC.

The chain recombines TRBV7-2 with TRBJ2-7, with 11 bases fitting TRBD1. V shed 5 bases, J shed 5 bases, and the junction held 8 bases outside the gene matches. CDR1 and CDR2 (germline): SGHTA, FQGNSA. The CDR3 is 15 amino acids. The CDR3 spells CASSGGTGGIHEQYF. CDR3 DNA: TGTGCCAGCAGCGGAGGGACAGGGGGGATCCACGAGCAGTACTTC.

The CDR3 loop reads CASGLVPQLGMYQETQYF. In DNA, the CDR3 is TGTGCTAGTGGTTTGGTACCTCAACTAGGAATGTACCAAGAGACCCAGTACTTC. This chain joins TRBV12-5 and TRBJ2-5; possible D gene TRBD2, 5 bases. CDR1 LGHNT and CDR2 FRNRAP come from the germline V gene. Trimming took off 0 bases at V and 0 bases at J, with 17 bases between the two ends. The CDR3 is 18 amino acids.

The chain couples TRBV5-4 to TRBJ2-2; no firm D call. Trimming took 1 base from V and 6 from J, leaving 13 bases between them. CDR1 is SGHNT, CDR2 YYREEE, per germline (reference sequence). This CDR3 comprises 15 residues. CDR3 in amino acids: CASSLTAPGAGELFF. The CDR3 nucleotides read TGTGCCAGCAGCTTGACGGCGCCCGGAGCCGGGGAGCTGTTTTTT.

The chain recombines TRBV6-5 with TRBJ1-1, with D possibly TRBD1 on 5 matching bases. The germline V gene encodes CDR1 MNHEY and CDR2 SVGAGI. Deletions cut 6 bases from V and 5 bases from J, with 10 bases between. The CDR3 has 12 residues. The CDR3 reads CASSWGGTEAFF. The CDR3 nucleotides read TGTGCCAGCAGCTGGGGGGGTACTGAAGCTTTCTTT.

The chain uses TRBV11-1 and TRBJ2-6, with TRBD1 matching over 7 bases. Germline V gives CDR1 SGHAT, CDR2 FQDESV (reference sequence). V gave up 5 bases and J gave up 2 bases; unmatched junction bases: 15. The CDR3 length is 19 residues. The CDR3 loop reads CASSTERDRLITGANVLTF. Here the CDR3 DNA reads TGTGCCAGCAGCACCGAACGGGACAGACTGATTACTGGGGCCAACGTCCTGACTTTC. Full variable domain (remainder filled in from reference TRBV11-1 and TRBJ2-6): EAEVAQSPRYKITEKSQAVAFWCDPISGHATLYWYRQILGQGPELLVQFQDESVVDDSQLPKDRFSAERLKGVDSTLKIQPAELGDSAMYLCASSTERDRLITGANVLTFGAGSRLTVL.

CDR3 in amino acids: CASSRETTGNQPQHF. CDR3 nucleotide sequence: TGTGCCAGCAGCCGTGAAACGACAGGGAATCAGCCCCAGCATTTT. This chain uses TRBV7-2 with TRBJ1-5; TRBD1 matches 7 bases. From germline, CDR1 is SGHTA and CDR2 FQGNSA. The CDR3 extends over 15 amino acids. Unmatched junction bases numbered 8, after V lost 5 bases and J lost 4 bases.

The chain employs TRBV19 and TRBJ2-3, with 14 bases identical to TRBD2. The CDR3 totals 17 residues. The junction had 3 bases not matched to a gene; V was cut back by 1 base and J by 3 bases. The germline CDR1 and CDR2 sequences are LNHDA and SQIVND (reference sequence). CDR3: CASSIGTSGGLTDTQYF. The CDR3 nucleotides read TGTGCCAGTAGTATAGGGACTAGCGGGGGGCTGACAGATACGCAGTATTTT.

This clone has just one count. The chain has TRBV7-9 and TRBJ2-1; 8 bases fit TRBD2. The CDR3 is 14 amino acids. J lost 5 bases, V lost 5 bases, and 5 bases had no gene match. Germline-derived CDR1 and CDR2 are SEHNR and FQNEAQ (reference sequence). The CDR3 spells CASSSSGDHNEQFF. The CDR3 DNA reads TGTGCCAGCAGCAGTAGCGGGGACCACAATGAGCAGTTCTTC.

The CDR3 DNA reads as TGTGCCAGCAGATGCATCCAGTATTTCCCAATTAATGAAAAACTGTTTTTT. Its translation: CASRCIQYFPINEKLFF. The chain is built from TRBV14 and TRBJ1-4; D is unresolved. Looked up from germline, CDR1 is SGHDN and CDR2 is FVKESK. Trimming took off 6 bases at V and 4 bases at J, with 21 bases between the two ends. This CDR3 is built from 17 residues.

The V call is TRBV6-6, the J call TRBJ2-7, with TRBD1 identical over 9 bases. The junction had 8 bases not matched to a gene; V was cut back by 0 bases and J by 5 bases. This CDR3 has 16 amino acids. Looked up from germline, CDR1 is MNHNY and CDR2 is SVGAGI (reference sequence). The CDR3 coding sequence is TGTGCCAGCAGTTACTCGTACGGGACAGGGAATAACGAGCAGTACTTC. Translating gives CASSYSYGTGNNEQYF.

This rearrangement joins TRBV6-4 to TRBJ1-1, with 8 bases fitting TRBD1. The CDR3 has 14 amino acids. CDR1 is MRHNA, CDR2 SNTAGT, per germline. J gave up 11 bases and V 3 bases, and 11 bases lay outside the gene matches. The CDR3 nucleotides are TGTGCCAGCAGTGAATTCGGACAGGGAGTTGGGGCTTTCTTT. Translated, it gives CASSEFGQGVGAFF.

This clone was found a few times. The chain employs TRBV7-2 and TRBJ1-5; D uncertain. V lost 3 bases, J lost 2 bases, and 14 bases lay in between. The CDR3 consists of 16 residues. Germline CDR1 reads SGHTA; CDR2 reads FQGNSA. In nucleotides, the CDR3 is TGTGCCAGCAGCTTTGTGGAGGACGTTCGCAATCAGCCCCAGCATTTT. Residues: CASSFVEDVRNQPQHF.

The J gene is TRBJ1-4, the V gene TRBV6-1, with D unresolved. The V end lost 5 bases, the J end lost 8 bases, and 6 bases lay between the germline ends. Germline values: CDR1 MNHNS, CDR2 SASEGT. This CDR3 has 11 residues. The CDR3 bases are TGTGCCAGCAGTCGGGGAGAAAAACTGTTTTTT. It codes for CASSRGEKLFF.

This clone has a handful of counts. The chain joins TRBV5-1 to TRBJ1-5, with D unclear. Germline V gene sequence: CDR1 SGHRS, CDR2 YFSETQ. V shed 2 bases and J shed 7 bases, with 16 bases lying between them. The CDR3 spans 15 residues. Here the CDR3 reads CASSLGGARAQPQHF. For the CDR3, the DNA is TGCGCCAGCAGCTTAGGCGGAGCCAGAGCCCAGCCCCAGCATTTT.

A single count supports this clone. The V call is TRBV28, the J call TRBJ2-5, with 9 bases aligning to TRBD1. Germline trimming cut 2 bases from V and 2 bases from J; bases unmatched to any gene: 9. There are 17 residues in the CDR3. The germline V gene has CDR1 MDHEN and CDR2 SYDVKM. CDR3 DNA sequence: TGTGCCAGCAGTTTAGGGGACAGGGTGGGCTTGCAAGAGACCCAGTACTTC. Protein sequence: CASSLGDRVGLQETQYF.

The rearrangement links TRBV7-3 to TRBJ2-2, with 7 bases matching TRBD2. Germline loops: CDR1 SGHTA, CDR2 FQGTGA. This CDR3 comprises 14 residues. With V trimmed by 5 bases and J by 7 bases, 7 bases remained unmatched. The CDR3 loop reads CASSPGSGVGELFF. Written as DNA, the CDR3 is TGTGCCAGCAGCCCCGGAAGCGGGGTCGGGGAGCTGTTTTTT.

This clone was found a few times. This chain uses TRBV5-1 with TRBJ1-5, with no clear D. Germline V gene lookup returns CDR1 SGHRS and CDR2 YFSETQ. V lost 0 bases and J 2 bases, leaving 6 bases between the germline ends. The CDR3 is 14 residues long. Written as DNA, the CDR3 is TGCGCCAGCAGCTTGGTGGCTGGCAATCAGCCCCAGCATTTT. As protein: CASSLVAGNQPQHF.

With regard to this clone: Its ends do not fully match the called genes, so a read error is possible. The chain combines TRBV4-3 with TRBJ1-1; D is unresolved. Germline lookup yields CDR1 LGHNA and CDR2 YSLEER. This CDR3 spans 14 amino acids. The CDR3 loop is CASSQVPAPTQAFF. CDR3 nucleotides: TGCGCCAGCAGCCAAGTCCCCGCCCCCACTCAAGCTTTCTTT.

The chain combines TRBV5-4 with TRBJ2-7; no reliable D call. The germline gives CDR1 SGHNT, CDR2 YYREEE (reference sequence). CDR3 length: 14 amino acids. V was clipped by 0 bases and J by 4 bases, with 11 bases between them. The CDR3 protein is CASSLGSARYEQYF. The CDR3 DNA follows: TGTGCCAGCAGCTTGGGGAGCGCCCGATACGAGCAGTACTTC.

The CDR3 region is CASTPHGTNTGELFF. CDR3 bases: TGTGCCAGTACCCCTCACGGGACAAACACCGGGGAGCTGTTTTTT. V usage is TRBV19 and J usage is TRBJ2-2, with a weak D call TRBD1 (6 bases). This CDR3 contains 15 residues. Germline V gene sequence: CDR1 LNHDA, CDR2 SQIVND (reference sequence). Trimming pared 7 bases from V and 2 bases from J, leaving 14 bases between.

The gene calls are TRBV4-1 and TRBJ2-1; 9 bases align to TRBD2. There are 15 residues in the CDR3. With 4 bases clipped from V and 13 bases from J, the junction kept 14 bases outside the gene matches. The germline V gene has CDR1 MGHRA and CDR2 YSYEKL. The CDR3 region has the DNA TGCGCCAGCAGCCCAACGCTAGCGGGGCTCGGGTACCAGTTCTTC. This encodes CASSPTLAGLGYQFF.

The chain couples TRBV7-9 to TRBJ1-6, with a weak D call TRBD1 (5 bases). Germline CDR1 reads SEHNR; CDR2 reads FQNEAQ (reference sequence). V shed 3 bases and J shed 8 bases, with 11 bases lying between them. The CDR3 runs to 14 residues. In DNA form, the CDR3 reads TGTGCCAGCAGCTTTAGAGGGGAGGATTCACCCCTCCACTTT. It encodes CASSFRGEDSPLHF.

J is TRBJ2-7 and V is TRBV4-2; weak D call: TRBD2 (5 bases). There are 14 residues in the CDR3. Germline V CDR1 and CDR2: LGHNA, YNFKEQ. Trimming removed 1 base at V and 1 base at J, with 8 bases between. The CDR3 is CASSQVSGSYEQYF. The CDR3, as DNA: TGTGCCAGCAGCCAAGTCTCGGGATCCTACGAGCAGTACTTC.

CDR3 residues: CASSGGTGFYQPQHF. CDR3 DNA sequence: TGTGCCAGTAGTGGGGGGACAGGTTTTTATCAGCCCCAGCATTTT. The rearrangement links TRBV19 to TRBJ1-5, with 8 bases identical to TRBD1. The germline V gene has CDR1 LNHDA and CDR2 SQIVND (reference sequence). Trimming at V came to 5 bases and at J to 5 bases, leaving 8 bases not matched to a gene. CDR3 length equals 15 residues.

The CDR3 sequence is CASSWTASYEQYF. As DNA, the CDR3 is TGTGCCAGCAGCTGGACAGCTTCCTACGAGCAGTACTTC. The gene calls are TRBV7-6 and TRBJ2-7; a weak D match, TRBD1 (6 bases). This CDR3 comprises 13 residues. The V and J ends lost 4 bases and 1 base respectively, with 8 bases between them. The germline CDR1 and CDR2 sequences are SGHVS and FNYEAQ.

The chain carries TRBV7-6 and TRBJ2-5; no reliable D call. The V gene lost 5 bases and the J gene lost 1 base, with 11 bases spanning the gap. Germline-derived CDR1 and CDR2 are SGHVS and FNYEAQ. The CDR3 has 14 amino acids. CDR3 in DNA: TGTGCCAGCAGCCCCCCAAACTTCCAAGAGACCCAGTACTTC. Protein sequence: CASSPPNFQETQYF.

The chain uses TRBV5-8 and TRBJ1-2; D remains unclear. V was pared by 0 bases and J by 4 bases, with 13 bases between. Germline CDR1 reads SGHTS; CDR2 reads YDEGEE. The CDR3 has 15 amino acids. DNA of the CDR3: TGTGCCAGCAGCTTGGCAGGAGGGTACTCCTATGGCTACACCTTC. This gives the protein CASSLAGGYSYGYTF.

The rearrangement uses TRBV18 and TRBJ1-1; D unresolved. In germline, CDR1 is KGHSH, CDR2 LQKENI. Trimming took 8 bases from V and 5 from J, leaving 9 bases between them. CDR3 size: 11 residues. CDR3 in DNA: TGTGCCAGCCTCGACACGACTGAAGCTTTCTTT. The encoded protein is CASLDTTEAFF.

This rearrangement joins TRBV5-1 to TRBJ1-3, with D maybe TRBD1 (6 bases). CDR1 SGHRS and CDR2 YFSETQ come from the germline V gene. This CDR3 has 14 residues. V was shortened by 0 bases and J by 4 bases, with 8 bases between the two germline ends. The CDR3 loop reads CASSLGQAGNTIYF. The CDR3 DNA follows: TGCGCCAGCAGCTTGGGACAGGCCGGAAACACCATATATTTT.

This clone was seen a single time. The chain uses TRBV28 and TRBJ2-2; maybe TRBD2 (6 bases). There are 14 residues in the CDR3. With 8 bases removed from V and 6 bases from J, the gap between germline ends came to 16 bases. CDR1 is MDHEN and CDR2 is SYDVKM in the germline V gene. This CDR3 is CASRALAFPGELFF. In nucleotides, the CDR3 is TGTGCCAGCCGGGCACTAGCCTTCCCCGGGGAGCTGTTTTTT.